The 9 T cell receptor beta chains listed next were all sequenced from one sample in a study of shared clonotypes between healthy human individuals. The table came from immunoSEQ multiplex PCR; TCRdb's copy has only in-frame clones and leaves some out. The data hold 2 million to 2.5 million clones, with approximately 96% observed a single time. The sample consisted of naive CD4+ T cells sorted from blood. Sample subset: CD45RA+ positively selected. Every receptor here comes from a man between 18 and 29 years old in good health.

CDR3: CASSQDRDRGLSDTQYF. The CDR3 DNA sequence: TGTGCCAGCAGCCAAGACCGGGACAGGGGGCTTTCAGATACGCAGTATTTT. The chain carries TRBV14 and TRBJ2-3; 12 positions match TRBD1. This CDR3 is built from 17 residues. Germline V gene sequence: CDR1 SGHDN, CDR2 FVKESK. Unmatched junction bases numbered 5, after V lost 0 bases and J lost 4 bases. Full variable domain (outside the CDR3, taken from reference TRBV14 and TRBJ2-3): EAGVTQFPSHSVIEKGQTVTLRCDPISGHDNLYWYRRVMGKEIKFLLHFVKESKQDESGMPNNRFLAERTGGTYSTLKVQPAELEDSGVYFCASSQDRDRGLSDTQYFGPGTRLTVL.

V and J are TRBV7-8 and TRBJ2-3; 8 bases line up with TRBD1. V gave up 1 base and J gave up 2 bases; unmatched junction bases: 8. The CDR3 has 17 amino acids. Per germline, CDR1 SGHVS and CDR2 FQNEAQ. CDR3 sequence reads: CASSLGYRGKATDTQYF. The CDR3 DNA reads TGTGCCAGCAGCTTAGGGTACAGGGGGAAAGCCACAGATACGCAGTATTTT.

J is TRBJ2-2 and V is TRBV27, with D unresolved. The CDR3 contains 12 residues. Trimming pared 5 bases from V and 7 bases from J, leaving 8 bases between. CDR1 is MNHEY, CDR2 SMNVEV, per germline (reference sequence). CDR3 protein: CASSLTLGELFF. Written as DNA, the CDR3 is TGTGCCAGCAGTCTAACCCTCGGGGAGCTGTTTTTT.

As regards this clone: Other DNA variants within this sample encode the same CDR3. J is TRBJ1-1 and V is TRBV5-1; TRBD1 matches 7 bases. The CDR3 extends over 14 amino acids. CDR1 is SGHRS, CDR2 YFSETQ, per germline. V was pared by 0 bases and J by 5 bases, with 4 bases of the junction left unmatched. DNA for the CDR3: TGCGCCAGCAGCTTGGGACAGGGAAAGACTGAAGCTTTCTTT. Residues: CASSLGQGKTEAFF. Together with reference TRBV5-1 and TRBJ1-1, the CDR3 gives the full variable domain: KAGVTQTPRYLIKTRGQQVTLSCSPISGHRSVSWYQQTPGQGLQFLFEYFSETQRNKGNFPGRFSGRQFSNSRSEMNVSTLELGDSALYLCASSLGQGKTEAFFGQGTRLTVV.

Here the CDR3 reads CASSRVHSKGETQYF. CDR3 in DNA: TGCGCCAGCAGCCGGGTGCATAGCAAGGGCGAGACCCAGTACTTC. The chain has TRBV4-1 and TRBJ2-5, with D unclear. V was pared by 4 bases and J by 5 bases, with 17 bases between. The CDR3 extends over 15 amino acids. Germline CDR1 MGHRA, CDR2 YSYEKL.

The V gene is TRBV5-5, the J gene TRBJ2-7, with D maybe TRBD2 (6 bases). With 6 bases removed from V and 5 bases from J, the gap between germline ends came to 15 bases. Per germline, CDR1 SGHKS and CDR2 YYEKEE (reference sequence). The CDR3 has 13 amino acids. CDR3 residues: CASTRLERNEQYF. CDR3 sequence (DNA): TGTGCCAGCACCCGACTAGAGCGTAACGAGCAGTACTTC.

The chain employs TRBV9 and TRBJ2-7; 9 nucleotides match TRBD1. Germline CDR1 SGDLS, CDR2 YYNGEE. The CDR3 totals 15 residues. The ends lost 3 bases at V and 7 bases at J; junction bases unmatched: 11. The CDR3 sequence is CASSARGTGPIEQYF. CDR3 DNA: TGTGCCAGCAGCGCCCGCGGGACAGGGCCTATTGAGCAGTACTTC.

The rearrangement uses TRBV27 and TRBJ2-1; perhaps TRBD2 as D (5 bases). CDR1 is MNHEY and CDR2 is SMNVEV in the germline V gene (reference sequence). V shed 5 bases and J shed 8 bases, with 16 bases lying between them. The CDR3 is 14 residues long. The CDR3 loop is CASSRAGSSHEQFF. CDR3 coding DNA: TGTGCCAGCAGTCGGGCGGGTAGCTCCCATGAGCAGTTCTTC.

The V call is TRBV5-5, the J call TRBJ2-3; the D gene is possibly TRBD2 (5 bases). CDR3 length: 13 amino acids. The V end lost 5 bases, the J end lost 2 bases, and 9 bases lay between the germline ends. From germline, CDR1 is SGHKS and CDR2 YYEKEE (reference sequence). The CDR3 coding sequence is TGTGCCAGCAGTGGACTCATCACAGATACGCAGTATTTT. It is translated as CASSGLITDTQYF.